Sequencing of this T cell receptor beta chain was carried out in a study of blood T cell repertoires in COVID-19. CDR1 and CDR2 (germline): MNHEY, SVGAGI. The ends lost 6 bases at V and 4 bases at J; junction bases unmatched: 6. The CDR3 is 14 residues long. Using immunoSEQ multiplex PCR, the repertoire was profiled, and TCRdb retains in-frame clones only, with some absent. The data show a few hundred thousand clones, with roughly 90% seen just once and 0.75% to 0.9% held by the top ten. The receptor's source is a man between 25 and 39 years old with acute or convalescent COVID-19. Sequenced sample: peripheral blood. The chain employs TRBV6-5 and TRBJ1-2; 9 bases line up with TRBD1. The DNA of the CDR3 is TGTGCCAGCAGCGCGGACAGGGGACTCTATGGCTACACCTTC. Its translation is CASSADRGLYGYTF.